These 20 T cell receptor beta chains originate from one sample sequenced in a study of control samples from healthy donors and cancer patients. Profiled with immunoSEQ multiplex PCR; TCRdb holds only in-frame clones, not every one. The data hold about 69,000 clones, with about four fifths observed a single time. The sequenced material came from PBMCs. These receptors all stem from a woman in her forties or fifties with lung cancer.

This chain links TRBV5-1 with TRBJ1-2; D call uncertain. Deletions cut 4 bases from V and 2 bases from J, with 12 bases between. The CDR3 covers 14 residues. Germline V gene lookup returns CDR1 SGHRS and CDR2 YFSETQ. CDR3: CASSPSEANYGYTF. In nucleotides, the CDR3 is TGCGCCAGCAGCCCCTCGGAGGCGAACTATGGCTACACCTTC.

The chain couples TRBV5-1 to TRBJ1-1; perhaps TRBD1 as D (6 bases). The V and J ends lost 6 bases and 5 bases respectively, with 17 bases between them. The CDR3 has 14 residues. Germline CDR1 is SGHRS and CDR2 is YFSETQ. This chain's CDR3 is CASTFGGGETEAFF. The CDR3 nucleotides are TGCGCCAGCACCTTTGGGGGCGGGGAGACTGAAGCTTTCTTT.

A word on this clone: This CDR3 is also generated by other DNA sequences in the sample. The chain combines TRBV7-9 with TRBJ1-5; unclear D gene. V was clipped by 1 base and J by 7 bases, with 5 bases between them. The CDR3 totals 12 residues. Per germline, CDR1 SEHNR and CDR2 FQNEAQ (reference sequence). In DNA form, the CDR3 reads TGTGCCAGCAGCTTAGTGGACCAGCCCCAGCATTTT. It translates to CASSLVDQPQHF. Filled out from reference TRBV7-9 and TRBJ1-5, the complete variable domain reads DTGVSQNPRHKITKRGQNVTFRCDPISEHNRLYWYRQTLGQGPEFLTYFQNEAQLEKSRLLSDRFSAERPKGSFSTLEIQRTEQGDSAMYLCASSLVDQPQHFGDGTRLSIL.

CDR3 sequence reads: CASSLEGTGDTQYF. CDR3 DNA: TGTGCCAGCAGCTTGGAGGGAACAGGAGATACGCAGTATTTT. This sequence joins TRBV7-9 and TRBJ2-3; D may be TRBD2 (6 bases). This CDR3 comprises 14 residues. Per germline, CDR1 SEHNR and CDR2 FQNEAQ (reference sequence). Trimming stripped 3 bases from V and 5 bases from J, with 12 bases between.

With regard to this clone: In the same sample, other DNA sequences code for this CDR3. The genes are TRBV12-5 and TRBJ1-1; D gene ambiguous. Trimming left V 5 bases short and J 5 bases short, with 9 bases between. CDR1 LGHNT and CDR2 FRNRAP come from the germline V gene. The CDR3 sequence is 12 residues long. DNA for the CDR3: TGTGCTAGTGGTCCGGGTGGGACTGAAGCTTTCTTT. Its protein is CASGPGGTEAFF.

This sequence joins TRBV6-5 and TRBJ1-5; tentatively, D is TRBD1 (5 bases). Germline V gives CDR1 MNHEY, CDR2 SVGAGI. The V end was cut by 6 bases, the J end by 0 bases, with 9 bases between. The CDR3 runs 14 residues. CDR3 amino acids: CASRRDDSNQPQHF. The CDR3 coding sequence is TGTGCCAGCAGACGGGACGATAGCAATCAGCCCCAGCATTTT.

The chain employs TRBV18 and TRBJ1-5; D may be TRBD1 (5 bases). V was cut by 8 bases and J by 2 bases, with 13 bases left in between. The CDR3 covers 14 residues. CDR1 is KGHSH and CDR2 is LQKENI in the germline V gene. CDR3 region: CASPQGKGNQPQHF. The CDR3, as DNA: TGTGCCAGCCCCCAGGGAAAAGGCAATCAGCCCCAGCATTTT.

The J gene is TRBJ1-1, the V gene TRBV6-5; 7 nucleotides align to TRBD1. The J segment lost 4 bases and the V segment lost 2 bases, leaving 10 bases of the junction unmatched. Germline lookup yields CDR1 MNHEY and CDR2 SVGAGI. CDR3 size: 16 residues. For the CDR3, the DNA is TGTGCCAGCAGTTACACCTCGGCAGGGGGGATCACTGAAGCTTTCTTT. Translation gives CASSYTSAGGITEAFF.

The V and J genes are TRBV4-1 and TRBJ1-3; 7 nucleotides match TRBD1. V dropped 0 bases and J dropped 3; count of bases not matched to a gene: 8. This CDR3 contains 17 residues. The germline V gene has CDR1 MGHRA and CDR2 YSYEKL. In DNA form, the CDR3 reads TGCGCCAGCAGCCAAGACGAAAGACAGGGAGTTGGAAACACCATATATTTT. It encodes CASSQDERQGVGNTIYF.

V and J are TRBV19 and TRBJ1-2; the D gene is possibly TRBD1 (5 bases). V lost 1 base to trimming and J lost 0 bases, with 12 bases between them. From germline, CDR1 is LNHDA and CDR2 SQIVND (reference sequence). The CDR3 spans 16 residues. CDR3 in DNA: TGTGCCAGTAGTATAGGACAGCCTTTCTCTAACTATGGCTACACCTTC. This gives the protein CASSIGQPFSNYGYTF.

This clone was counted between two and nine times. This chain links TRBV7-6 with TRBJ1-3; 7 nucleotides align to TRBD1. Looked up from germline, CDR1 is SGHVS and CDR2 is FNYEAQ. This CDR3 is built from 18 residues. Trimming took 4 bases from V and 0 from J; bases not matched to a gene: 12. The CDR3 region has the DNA TGTGCCAGCAGCTGGGAGGCCTCCGGGACAGACTCTGGAAACACCATATATTTT. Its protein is CASSWEASGTDSGNTIYF.

This chain's CDR3 is CASSLDGILNTEAFF. For the CDR3, the DNA is TGTGCCAGCAGTTTAGACGGGATACTGAACACTGAAGCTTTCTTT. The rearrangement uses TRBV27 and TRBJ1-1; no clear D gene. CDR3 length equals 15 residues. Between the trimmed V and J ends, which lost 2 bases and 0 bases, there was a span of 10 bases. CDR1 and CDR2 from the germline V gene are MNHEY and SMNVEV (reference sequence).

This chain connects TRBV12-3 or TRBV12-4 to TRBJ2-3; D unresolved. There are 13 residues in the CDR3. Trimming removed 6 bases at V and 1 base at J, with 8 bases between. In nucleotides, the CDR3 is TGTGCCAGCAGCCGACGGGGCACAGATACGCAGTATTTT. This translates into CASSRRGTDTQYF.

Here the CDR3 DNA reads TGTGCCAGCAGCCAGGATCTGAGCTCCTACGAGCAGTACTTC. Translation: CASSQDLSSYEQYF. The chain couples TRBV11-3 to TRBJ2-7; D gene unclear. The CDR3 is 14 residues long. V lost 5 bases and J 0 bases, leaving 11 bases between the germline ends. Germline lookup yields CDR1 SGHNT and CDR2 YENEEA.

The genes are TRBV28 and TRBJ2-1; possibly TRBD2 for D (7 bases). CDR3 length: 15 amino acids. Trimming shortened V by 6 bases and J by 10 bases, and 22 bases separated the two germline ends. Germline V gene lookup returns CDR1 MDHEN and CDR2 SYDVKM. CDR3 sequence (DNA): TGTGCCAGCAGAAAAAGGGGGGGCTCGCGAAACGAGCAGTTCTTC. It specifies CASRKRGGSRNEQFF.

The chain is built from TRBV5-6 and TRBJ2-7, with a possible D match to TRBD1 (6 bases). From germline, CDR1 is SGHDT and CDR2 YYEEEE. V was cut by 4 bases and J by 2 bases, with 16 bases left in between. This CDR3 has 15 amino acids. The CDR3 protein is CASSPPARDTYEQYF. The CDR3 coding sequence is TGTGCCAGCAGCCCGCCCGCCCGGGACACCTACGAGCAGTACTTC. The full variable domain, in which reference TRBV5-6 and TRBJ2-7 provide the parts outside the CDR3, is DAGVTQSPTHLIKTRGQQVTLRCSPKSGHDTVSWYQQALGQGPQFIFQYYEEEERQRGNFPDRFSGHQFPNYSSELNVNALLLGDSALYLCASSPPARDTYEQYFGPGTRLTVT.

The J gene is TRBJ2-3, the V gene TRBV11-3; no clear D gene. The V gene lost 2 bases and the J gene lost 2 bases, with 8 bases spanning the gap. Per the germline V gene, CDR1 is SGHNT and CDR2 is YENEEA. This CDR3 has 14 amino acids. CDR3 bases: TGTGCCAGCAGCTTAATAGGAGTCACAGATACGCAGTATTTT. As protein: CASSLIGVTDTQYF.

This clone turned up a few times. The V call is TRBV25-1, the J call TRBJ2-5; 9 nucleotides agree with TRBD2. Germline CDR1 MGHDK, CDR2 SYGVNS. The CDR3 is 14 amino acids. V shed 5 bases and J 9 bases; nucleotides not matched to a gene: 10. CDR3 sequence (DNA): TGTGCCAGCAGTATTAGCGGGGGCACGGGGGCCCAGTACTTC. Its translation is CASSISGGTGAQYF.

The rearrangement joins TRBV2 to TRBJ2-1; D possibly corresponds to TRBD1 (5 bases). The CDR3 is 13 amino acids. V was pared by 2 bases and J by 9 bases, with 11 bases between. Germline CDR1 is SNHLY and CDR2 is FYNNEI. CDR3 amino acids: CASSETGSFEQFF. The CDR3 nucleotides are TGTGCCAGCAGTGAAACAGGTTCATTTGAGCAGTTCTTC.

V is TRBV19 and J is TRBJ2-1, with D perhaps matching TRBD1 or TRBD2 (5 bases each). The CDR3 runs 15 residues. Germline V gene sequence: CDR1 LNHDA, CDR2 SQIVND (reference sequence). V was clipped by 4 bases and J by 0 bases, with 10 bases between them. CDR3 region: CASSRGRSSYNEQFF. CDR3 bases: TGTGCCAGTAGTAGGGGGAGAAGCTCCTACAATGAGCAGTTCTTC.